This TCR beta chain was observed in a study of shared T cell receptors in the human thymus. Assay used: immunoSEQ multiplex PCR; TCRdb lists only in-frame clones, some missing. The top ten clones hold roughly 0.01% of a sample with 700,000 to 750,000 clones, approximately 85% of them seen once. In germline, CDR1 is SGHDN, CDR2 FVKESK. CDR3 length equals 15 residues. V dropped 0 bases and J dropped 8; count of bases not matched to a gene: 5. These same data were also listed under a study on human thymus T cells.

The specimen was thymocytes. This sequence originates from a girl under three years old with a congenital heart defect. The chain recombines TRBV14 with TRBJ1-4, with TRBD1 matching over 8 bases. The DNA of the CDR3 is TGTGCCAGCAGCCAAGAGGGACAGGCAAGCGAAAAACTGTTTTTT. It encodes CASSQEGQASEKLFF. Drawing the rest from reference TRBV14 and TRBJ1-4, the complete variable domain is EAGVTQFPSHSVIEKGQTVTLRCDPISGHDNLYWYRRVMGKEIKFLLHFVKESKQDESGMPNNRFLAERTGGTYSTLKVQPAELEDSGVYFCASSQEGQASEKLFFGSGTQLSVL.